This TCR beta chain is drawn from a study of STAT3 mutations in large granular lymphocyte leukemia. Study-wide background: Among longitudinally sequenced T-LGLL patients, roughly half had canonical activating STAT3 mutations detected. Study-wide results and limits: Every T-LGLL patient had at least one immunodominant TCRbeta clonotype. Persisting codominant clonotypes may have hidden a small pathogenic clone. No sample exists from the first appearance of each clone.

Around 40,000 productive templates were obtained per sample on average. Sequencing used immunoSEQ multiplex PCR; TCRdb keeps in-frame clones, though not all of them. This sample has over 25,000 clones, with about 86% found just once. Details on this clone: The antigen is not known.

Germline V gives CDR1 SGHKS, CDR2 YYEKEE (reference sequence). This CDR3 has 13 residues. The V segment lost 5 bases and the J segment 6 bases; nucleotides outside the gene matches: 3. The sample taken for sequencing was peripheral blood mononuclear cells. This chain links TRBV5-5 with TRBJ1-4; 8 nucleotides match TRBD1. The sequence was collected from a man aged 55 to 70 with T-cell large granular lymphocyte leukemia. Some clones in this sample may be carry-over from other donors' samples. CDR3 protein: CASSKTGDEKLFF. CDR3 DNA: TGTGCCAGCAGTAAGACAGGGGATGAAAAACTGTTTTTT.